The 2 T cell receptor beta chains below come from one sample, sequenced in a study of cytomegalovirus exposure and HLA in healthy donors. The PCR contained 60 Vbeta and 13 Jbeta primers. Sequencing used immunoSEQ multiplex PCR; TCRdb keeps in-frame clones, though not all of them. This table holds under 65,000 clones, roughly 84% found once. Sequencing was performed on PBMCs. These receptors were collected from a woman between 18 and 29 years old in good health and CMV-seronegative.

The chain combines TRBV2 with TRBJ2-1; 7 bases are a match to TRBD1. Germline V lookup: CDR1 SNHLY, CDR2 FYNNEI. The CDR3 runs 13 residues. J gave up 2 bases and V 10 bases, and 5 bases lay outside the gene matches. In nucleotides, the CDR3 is TGTGCCACCCAGAGGGGGCCCTACAATGAGCAGTTCTTC. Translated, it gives CATQRGPYNEQFF. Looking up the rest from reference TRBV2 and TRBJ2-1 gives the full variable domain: EPEVTQTPSHQVTQMGQEVILRCVPISNHLYFYWYRQILGQKVEFLVSFYNNEISEKSEIFDDQFSVERPDGSNFTLKIRSTKLEDSAMYFCATQRGPYNEQFFGPGTRLTVL.

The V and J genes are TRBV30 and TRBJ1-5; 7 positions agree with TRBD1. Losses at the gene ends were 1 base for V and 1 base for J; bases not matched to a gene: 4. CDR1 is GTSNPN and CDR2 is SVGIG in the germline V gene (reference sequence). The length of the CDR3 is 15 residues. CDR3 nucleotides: TGTGCCTGGAGTGCGCAGACAGGGAGCAATCAGCCCCAGCATTTT. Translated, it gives CAWSAQTGSNQPQHF.